These 15 T cell receptor beta chains came from one sample sequenced in a study of cytomegalovirus exposure and HLA in healthy donors. The PCR contained 60 Vbeta and 13 Jbeta primers. The assay was immunoSEQ multiplex PCR, and TCRdb's table has in-frame clones only and misses some. The data show fewer than 200,000 clones, 70% to 80% seen once. What was sequenced was PBMCs. All receptors come from a woman in her forties or fifties in good health and CMV-seronegative.

CDR3 residues: CASSPPRLPGGGTEAFF. The DNA of the CDR3 is TGTGCCAGCTCCCCCCCGCGGCTCCCAGGGGGAGGCACTGAAGCTTTCTTT. This chain joins TRBV18 and TRBJ1-1, with 7 bases matching TRBD1. V lost 6 bases and J lost 4; bases outside the gene matches: 17. Germline V gene sequence: CDR1 KGHSH, CDR2 LQKENI. The CDR3 loop spans 17 amino acids.

The genes are TRBV12-5 and TRBJ2-3; 7 nucleotides match TRBD2. The CDR3 is 22 residues long. The germline gives CDR1 LGHNT, CDR2 FRNRAP. J lost 5 bases, V lost 6 bases, and 32 bases had no gene match. CDR3 residues: CASGPSREDESSRVLMVDTQYF. The DNA for the CDR3 is TGTGCTAGTGGCCCCTCTCGGGAGGATGAAAGTTCGAGAGTTTTAATGGTAGATACGCAGTATTTT.

In regard to this clone: At the DNA level, this CDR3 is encoded by other sequences in the same sample as well. The gene calls are TRBV19 and TRBJ1-1; 9 bases are shared with TRBD1. The germline V gene encodes CDR1 LNHDA and CDR2 SQIVND (reference sequence). The trim removed 3 bases at V and 3 bases at J, leaving 2 bases unmatched. The CDR3 runs 14 residues. For the CDR3, the DNA is TGTGCCAGTAGTATCGGACAGGGGTACACTGAAGCTTTCTTT. It translates to CASSIGQGYTEAFF. Full variable domain (remainder filled in from reference TRBV19 and TRBJ1-1): DGGITQSPKYLFRKEGQNVTLSCEQNLNHDAMYWYRQDPGQGLRLIYYSQIVNDFQKGDIAEGYSVSREKKESFPLTVTSAQKNPTAFYLCASSIGQGYTEAFFGQGTRLTVV.

Comments on this clone: Other DNA sequences in the same sample also yield this CDR3. The chain employs TRBV7-2 and TRBJ1-5; D perhaps matches TRBD1 (6 bases). V was shortened by 1 base and J by 4 bases, with 8 bases between the two germline ends. Looked up from germline, CDR1 is SGHTA and CDR2 is FQGNSA. There are 14 residues in the CDR3. CDR3 in amino acids: CASSLGDRNQPQHF. For the CDR3, the DNA is TGTGCCAGCAGCTTAGGCGACAGGAATCAGCCCCAGCATTTT.

The chain joins TRBV28 to TRBJ2-1; the D gene is possibly TRBD2 (6 bases). The CDR3 length is 15 residues. V was pared by 6 bases and J by 4 bases, with 16 bases between. Germline loops: CDR1 MDHEN, CDR2 SYDVKM. The CDR3 loop is CASSPPGVPYNEQFF. CDR3 sequence (DNA): TGTGCCAGCAGCCCCCCGGGAGTTCCTTACAATGAGCAGTTCTTC.

The rearrangement links TRBV5-1 to TRBJ1-3; D is unclear. V shed 4 bases and J shed 6 bases, with 14 bases lying between them. The germline gives CDR1 SGHRS, CDR2 YFSETQ. The CDR3 contains 14 residues. The CDR3 is CASSPWTTANTIYF. The CDR3 nucleotides read TGCGCCAGCAGCCCGTGGACTACAGCAAACACCATATATTTT.

The count of this clone is one. The chain carries TRBV7-3 and TRBJ2-2, with a weak D call TRBD2 (6 bases). The CDR3 is 15 residues long. V dropped 4 bases and J dropped 4 bases, with 13 bases sitting between them. CDR1 is SGHTA, CDR2 FQGTGA, per germline. The CDR3 nucleotides are TGTGCCAGCAGCTACGGGACTCACACCACCGGGGAGCTGTTTTTT. Amino acid sequence: CASSYGTHTTGELFF.

The rearrangement uses TRBV6-6 and TRBJ2-3, with unresolved D. The germline CDR1 and CDR2 sequences are MNHNY and SVGAGI (reference sequence). This CDR3 has 12 amino acids. The V and J ends lost 5 bases and 4 bases respectively, with 7 bases between them. CDR3 in DNA: TGTGCCAGCAGTCCCCAGGCAGATACGCAGTATTTT. It is translated as CASSPQADTQYF.

The chain couples TRBV6-5 to TRBJ2-5, with 12 bases that match TRBD2. There are 16 residues in the CDR3. Germline CDR1 reads MNHEY; CDR2 reads SVGAGI. The ends lost 2 bases at V and 5 bases at J; junction bases unmatched: 6. CDR3 nucleotide sequence: TGTGCCAGCAGTTACATCGGACTAGCGGGGAAGGAGACCCAGTACTTC. Translated: CASSYIGLAGKETQYF.

The rearrangement uses TRBV7-2 and TRBJ2-3; TRBD2 is a possible D gene (5 bases). CDR3 size: 15 residues. V was shortened by 4 bases and J by 1 base, with 12 bases between the two germline ends. CDR1 is SGHTA and CDR2 is FQGNSA in the germline V gene. DNA of the CDR3: TGTGCCAGCAGCTACGAGCGGATAGGCACAGATACGCAGTATTTT. As protein: CASSYERIGTDTQYF.

This chain uses TRBV27 with TRBJ1-5; 7 bases are a match to TRBD1. The CDR3 sequence is 14 residues long. CDR1 and CDR2 (germline): MNHEY, SMNVEV (reference sequence). The J segment lost 1 base and the V segment lost 6 bases, leaving 3 bases of the junction unmatched. CDR3 sequence reads: CASSYRGSNQPQHF. CDR3 DNA sequence: TGTGCCAGCAGCTACAGGGGAAGCAATCAGCCCCAGCATTTT.

The chain joins TRBV18 to TRBJ1-5; TRBD1 matches at 8 bases. This CDR3 has 15 residues. V shed 5 bases and J 3 bases; nucleotides not matched to a gene: 6. The germline CDR1 and CDR2 sequences are KGHSH and LQKENI. The CDR3 coding sequence is TGTGCCAGCTCATCTGGGACAGGTCCCAATCAGCCCCAGCATTTT. It is translated as CASSSGTGPNQPQHF.

This clone was detected only a few times. The CDR3 here is CASSQDETSPTETQYF. As DNA, the CDR3 is TGTGCCAGCAGCCAAGATGAAACTAGTCCAACCGAGACCCAGTACTTC. The chain couples TRBV4-2 to TRBJ2-5; D possibly corresponds to TRBD2 (5 bases). The V and J ends lost 0 bases and 5 bases respectively, with 16 bases between them. The CDR3 contains 16 residues. CDR1 and CDR2 (germline): LGHNA, YNFKEQ.

J is TRBJ1-6 and V is TRBV6-6, with 9 bases identical to TRBD1. Germline lookup yields CDR1 MNHNY and CDR2 SVGAGI (reference sequence). J gave up 9 bases and V 5 bases, and 5 bases lay outside the gene matches. This CDR3 is 14 amino acids long. The CDR3 region is CASSDLDRGSPLHF. The DNA of the CDR3 is TGTGCCAGCAGTGATTTGGACAGGGGTTCACCCCTCCACTTT.

V is TRBV5-1 and J is TRBJ2-7, with 8 bases lining up with TRBD2. This CDR3 has 14 residues. The germline V gene encodes CDR1 SGHRS and CDR2 YFSETQ. The trim removed 0 bases at V and 3 bases at J, leaving 2 bases unmatched. This CDR3 reads CASSLVSGNYEQYF. Here the CDR3 DNA reads TGCGCCAGCAGCTTGGTTAGCGGGAACTACGAGCAGTACTTC.